The subject of this entry is one TCR beta chain. Its antigen is not known. This entry belongs to a study of T cell responses to AZD1222 COVID-19 vaccine. Study-wide points: Just six AZD1222 recipients were seropositive at baseline. Nearly half of spike-specific TCRs reportedly go after variant regions that carry no mutations. Clonal diversity may have been underestimated in mostly white British donors. Along spike, vaccine-associated CD4 TCRs were found throughout, with dominance at 160-218 and 743-854.

Repertoires were generated with immunoSEQ multiplex PCR, while TCRdb's copy carries only in-frame clones and drops some. The table shows 85,000 to 100,000 clones, with around 90% occurring only once. V lost 9 bases and J lost 2, with 9 bases in between. The CDR3 length is 12 residues. The germline V gene has CDR1 MNHEY and CDR2 SVGAGI. The chain uses TRBV6-5 and TRBJ2-3; D is possibly TRBD2 (5 bases). The receptor's source is an adult in good health. The starting material was peripheral blood, obtained on day 0 of AZD1222 vaccination. The CDR3 bases are TGTGCCAGTCGAGGGAACACAGATACGCAGTATTTT. Amino acid sequence: CASRGNTDTQYF.